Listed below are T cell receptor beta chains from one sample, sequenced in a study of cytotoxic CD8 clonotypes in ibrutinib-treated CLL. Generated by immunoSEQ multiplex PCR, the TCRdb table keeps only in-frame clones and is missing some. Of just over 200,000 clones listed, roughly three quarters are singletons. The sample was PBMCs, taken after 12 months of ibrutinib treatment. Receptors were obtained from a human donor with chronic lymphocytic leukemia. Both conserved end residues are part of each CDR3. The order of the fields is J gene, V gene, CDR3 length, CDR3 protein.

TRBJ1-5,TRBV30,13,CAWSRDSNQPQHF
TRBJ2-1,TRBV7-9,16,CASSLGGPLSYNEQFF
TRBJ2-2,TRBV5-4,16,CASSLLRGERAGELFF
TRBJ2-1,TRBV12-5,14,CASGLTELTHEQFF
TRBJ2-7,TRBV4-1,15,CASSRSGTSGYEQYF
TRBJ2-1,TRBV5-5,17,CASSGYPGLAGAKEQFF
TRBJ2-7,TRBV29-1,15,CSVEGGTGTGYEQYF
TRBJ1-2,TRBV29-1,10,CSVESGGYTF
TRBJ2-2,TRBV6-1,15,CASRPTRTYTGELFF
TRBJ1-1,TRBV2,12,CASSFGTSEAFF
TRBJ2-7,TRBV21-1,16,CASSPRDCPRAYEQYF
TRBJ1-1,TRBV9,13,CASSPGEGTEAFF
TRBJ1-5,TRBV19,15,CASTVGPHLGQPQHF
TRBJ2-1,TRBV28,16,CASSLKPASSYNEQFF
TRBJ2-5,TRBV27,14,CASGSGLMDQTQYF
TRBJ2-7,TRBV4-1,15,CASSQTLAGVYEQYF
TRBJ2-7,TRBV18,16,CASSPGLAGSSYEQYF
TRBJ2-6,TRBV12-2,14,CASREDSGANVLTF
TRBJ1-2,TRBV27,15,CASRRQEIPIYGYTF
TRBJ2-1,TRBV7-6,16,CASSLILAGGYNEQFF
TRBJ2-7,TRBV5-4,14,CASSLGVDNYEQYF
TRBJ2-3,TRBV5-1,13,CASRTSSTDTQYF
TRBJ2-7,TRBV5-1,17,CASSWSTSGMSSYEQYF
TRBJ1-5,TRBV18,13,CASSPDSNQPQHF
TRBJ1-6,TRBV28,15,CASSLSARRRTPLHF
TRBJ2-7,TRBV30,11,CAWSVGSEQYF
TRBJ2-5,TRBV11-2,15,CASSLSQVAQETQYF
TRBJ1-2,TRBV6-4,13,CASSRTGNYGYTF
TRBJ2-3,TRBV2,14,CASSLEWAGDTQYF
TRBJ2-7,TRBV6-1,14,CASSWERGSYEQYF
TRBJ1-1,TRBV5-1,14,CASSLEVRAGEAFF
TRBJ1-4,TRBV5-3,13,CARSLTTNEKLFF
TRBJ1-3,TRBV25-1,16,CASSAPGLVSGNTIYF
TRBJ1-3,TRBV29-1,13,CSVYSEVGNTIYF
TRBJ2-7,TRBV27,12,CDRDRDSYEQYF
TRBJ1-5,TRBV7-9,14,CASSLVTSNQPQHF
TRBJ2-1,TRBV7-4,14,CASSFDAGGYEQFF
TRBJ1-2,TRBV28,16,CASSSNKGQGFLSYTF
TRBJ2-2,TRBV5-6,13,CASSMQATGELFF
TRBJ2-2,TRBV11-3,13,CASSLVSTGELFF
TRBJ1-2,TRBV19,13,CASHRSGGYGYTF
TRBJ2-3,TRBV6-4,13,CASSSGSTDTQYF
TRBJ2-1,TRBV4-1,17,CASSITGRLSGYNEQFF
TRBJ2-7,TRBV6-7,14,CASSYERPYHEQYF
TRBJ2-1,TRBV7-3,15,CASTPDPGYTNEQFF
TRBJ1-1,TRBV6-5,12,CASGTGGTEAFF
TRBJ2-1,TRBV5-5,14,CASSWDSLSDEQFF
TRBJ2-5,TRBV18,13,CASSPLAVETQYF
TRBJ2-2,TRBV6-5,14,CASSQAGDTGELFF